The 12 T cell receptor beta chains given below trace back to one sample, sequenced in a study of cytomegalovirus exposure and HLA in healthy donors. 13 Jbeta primers and 60 Vbeta primers were used for the PCR. The table came from immunoSEQ multiplex PCR; TCRdb's copy has only in-frame clones and leaves some out. The sample lists more than 95,000 clones; around 63% were seen once. Sequenced input: PBMCs. The receptors stem from a man aged 25-40 years in good health and CMV-seronegative.

V is TRBV4-3 and J is TRBJ1-2; 9 bases agree with TRBD1. The V gene end was trimmed by 4 bases and the J gene end by 8 bases; junction bases not matched to a gene: 5. From germline, CDR1 is LGHNA and CDR2 YSLEER. The CDR3 spans 13 residues. Here the CDR3 reads CASSPNRGQGYTF. The CDR3 nucleotides are TGCGCCAGCAGCCCTAACAGGGGGCAGGGCTACACCTTC.

The chain couples TRBV5-1 to TRBJ1-6, with 8 positions matching TRBD1. Germline lookup yields CDR1 SGHRS and CDR2 YFSETQ. The CDR3 has 14 residues. V shed 4 bases, J shed 9 bases, and the junction held 6 bases outside the gene matches. CDR3 sequence reads: CASSPGDRISPLHF. Here the CDR3 DNA reads TGCGCCAGCAGCCCCGGGGACAGGATTTCACCCCTCCACTTT.

This clone was observed a few times. The chain carries TRBV18 and TRBJ1-4; D perhaps matches TRBD1 (6 bases). CDR3 length: 12 residues. The V gene lost 4 bases and the J gene lost 10 bases, with 10 bases spanning the gap. Germline V gene data show CDR1 as KGHSH and CDR2 as LQKENI. Here the CDR3 DNA reads TGTGCCAGCTCACACAGGGAAGGAAAACTGTTTTTT. Its protein is CASSHREGKLFF.

The genes are TRBV19 and TRBJ2-7, with D possibly being TRBD1 (6 bases). The CDR3 length is 15 residues. Trimming left V 4 bases short and J 5 bases short, with 18 bases between. The germline CDR1 and CDR2 sequences are LNHDA and SQIVND (reference sequence). The chain's CDR3 is CASSRLQGTSDEQYF. CDR3 in DNA: TGTGCCAGTAGTAGGCTACAGGGAACTTCCGACGAGCAGTACTTC.

This clone has just a few counts. The chain recombines TRBV30 with TRBJ1-2; tentatively, D is TRBD1 (5 bases). Germline V CDR1 and CDR2: GTSNPN, SVGIG (reference sequence). This CDR3 spans 14 amino acids. With 2 bases removed from V and 9 bases from J, the gap between germline ends came to 19 bases. The CDR3 loop reads CAWSTRRGRVSYTF. CDR3 coding DNA: TGTGCCTGGAGTACACGGAGGGGCCGGGTTAGCTACACCTTC.

This clone turned up a few times. The J gene is TRBJ2-7, the V gene TRBV9; D remains ambiguous. The CDR3 loop spans 14 amino acids. Trimming left V 4 bases short and J 3 bases short, with 14 bases between. CDR1 is SGDLS and CDR2 is YYNGEE in the germline V gene. CDR3 sequence reads: CASSPQIALYEQYF. As DNA, the CDR3 is TGTGCCAGCAGCCCGCAGATAGCACTCTACGAGCAGTACTTC.

This clone was detected a few times. The genes are TRBV5-1 and TRBJ1-1; 9 bases map to TRBD1. Germline CDR1 is SGHRS and CDR2 is YFSETQ. V dropped 4 bases and J dropped 0; count of bases not matched to a gene: 10. CDR3 length: 17 residues. The CDR3 spells CASSPAIRDRVNTEAFF. The CDR3 nucleotides read TGCGCCAGCAGCCCCGCGATCCGGGACAGGGTGAACACTGAAGCTTTCTTT. The full variable domain, with the rest looked up from reference TRBV5-1 and TRBJ1-1, is KAGVTQTPRYLIKTRGQQVTLSCSPISGHRSVSWYQQTPGQGLQFLFEYFSETQRNKGNFPGRFSGRQFSNSRSEMNVSTLELGDSALYLCASSPAIRDRVNTEAFFGQGTRLTVV.

Details on this clone: In the same sample, other DNA sequences code for this CDR3. This chain links TRBV2 with TRBJ1-1; possible D gene TRBD1, 6 bases. In germline, CDR1 is SNHLY, CDR2 FYNNEI. Trimming took 6 bases from V and 1 from J, leaving 12 bases between them. The CDR3 loop spans 14 amino acids. The CDR3 DNA follows: TGTGCCAGCAGATTCACAGGGAAGAACACTGAAGCTTTCTTT. This encodes CASRFTGKNTEAFF.

The genes are TRBV6-1 and TRBJ2-1; 10 nucleotides line up with TRBD2. V trimming: 10 bases; J trimming: 7 bases; junction bases outside the gene matches: 13. Germline V CDR1 and CDR2: MNHNS, SASEGT. The CDR3 has 15 residues. CDR3 region: CATRRTSGLGNEQFF. CDR3 nucleotides: TGTGCCACCAGGAGGACTAGCGGTCTGGGTAATGAGCAGTTCTTC.

The chain uses TRBV5-6 and TRBJ2-3; D might be TRBD2 (6 bases). Germline V gene data show CDR1 as SGHDT and CDR2 as YYEEEE. Trimming shortened V by 2 bases and J by 0 bases, and 19 bases separated the two germline ends. This CDR3 is 18 amino acids long. DNA of the CDR3: TGTGCCAGCAGCTTCGTTGCGGGGCTAATAGCTAGCACAGATACGCAGTATTTT. Its translation: CASSFVAGLIASTDTQYF.

To note about this clone: The DNA is left out, because the CDR3 cannot be placed on it with certainty; the CDR3 is given as TCRdb lists it. This chain links TRBV13 with TRBJ1-5; TRBD1 is taken as the D call from the table, unchecked against the DNA. CDR1 and CDR2 from the germline V gene are PRHDT and FYEKMQ (reference sequence). The CDR3 is 12 amino acids in total, end residues counted. The chain's CDR3 is CASSFGKGAKHF.

This clone was detected a few times. This chain uses TRBV20-1 with TRBJ1-1; no firm D call. Per germline, CDR1 DFQATT and CDR2 SNEGSKA (reference sequence). The CDR3 loop spans 11 amino acids. Trimming stripped 5 bases from V and 10 bases from J, with 14 bases between. The CDR3 region is CSAPEYAVAFF. In DNA, the CDR3 is TGCAGTGCTCCGGAGTACGCGGTAGCTTTCTTT.